Following are 7 T cell receptor beta chains from one sample sequenced in a study of human T cells and chemical hapten exposure. TCRdb passed the RACE reads through MiXCR, listing each CDR3 protein once. This sample has approximately 260,000 distinct CDR3 sequences; 8.6% occur once, and the top ten carry roughly 2.5%. Time point denoted: pre-sensitization, week 0. Noted treatment: therapeutic diphenylcyclopropenone sensitization with weekly scalp DPC. The source was whole blood, collected in connection with sensitization to the hapten diphenylcyclopropenone (DPC). All receptors derive from a woman in her thirties or forties with alopecia areata. Some clones in this sample may be carry-over from other donors' samples.

In this sample, this clonotype turned up once. The V gene is TRBV27, the J gene TRBJ2-7; D gene uncertain. Trimming removed 3 bases from V and 0 bases from J, with 9 bases in between. From germline, CDR1 is MNHEY and CDR2 SMNVEV (reference sequence). This CDR3 contains 14 residues. For the CDR3, the DNA is TGTGCCAGCAGTTTTGGGGTAAACTCCTACGAGCAGTACTTC. This encodes CASSFGVNSYEQYF.

The chain couples TRBV18 to TRBJ1-3, with a possible D match to TRBD1 (6 bases). Germline CDR1 KGHSH, CDR2 LQKENI. Between the trimmed V and J ends, which lost 6 bases and 0 bases, there was a span of 18 bases. The CDR3 has 17 amino acids. The CDR3 is CASSRIGTQTSGNTIYF. For the CDR3, the DNA is TGTGCCAGCTCCCGAATCGGGACACAGACCTCTGGAAACACCATATATTTT.

CDR3 loop: CASSLPQREIGRDTQYF. The CDR3, as DNA: TGTGCCAGCAGCCTCCCACAGCGGGAGATTGGTAGGGATACGCAGTATTTT. The rearrangement joins TRBV7-2 to TRBJ2-3; TRBD2 aligns across 8 bases. There are 17 residues in the CDR3. Germline V gene data show CDR1 as SGHTA and CDR2 as FQGNSA. V shed 5 bases and J 6 bases; nucleotides not matched to a gene: 16. Combining the CDR3 with reference TRBV7-2 and TRBJ2-3 gives the whole variable domain GAGVSQSPSNKVTEKGKDVELRCDPISGHTALYWYRQSLGQGLEFLIYFQGNSAPDKSGLPSDRFSAERTGGSVSTLTIQRTQQEDSAVYLCASSLPQREIGRDTQYFGPGTRLTVL.

This clonotype has more than one count but fewer than ten. This sequence joins TRBV9 and TRBJ2-7; TRBD2 agrees at 14 bases. The length of the CDR3 is 16 residues. The V gene's germline CDR1 is SGDLS and CDR2 YYNGEE. With 4 bases clipped from V and 9 bases from J, the junction kept 12 bases outside the gene matches. CDR3: CASSPPGTSGGLGQYF. In DNA, the CDR3 is TGTGCCAGCAGCCCTCCCGGGACTAGCGGGGGCCTCGGGCAGTACTTC.

This clonotype was seen at least ten times. The chain carries TRBV29-1 and TRBJ1-1, with D maybe TRBD1 (5 bases). The CDR3 covers 10 residues. Trimming removed 7 bases from V and 6 bases from J, with 9 bases in between. Looked up from germline, CDR1 is SQVTM and CDR2 is ANQGSEA. The CDR3 sequence: CSARDPEAFF. CDR3 coding DNA: TGCAGCGCACGGGACCCTGAAGCTTTCTTT. Full variable domain (rest looked up from reference TRBV29-1 and TRBJ1-1): SAVISQKPSRDICQRGTSLTIQCQVDSQVTMMFWYRQQPGQSLTLIATANQGSEATYESGFVIDKFPISRPNLTFSTLTVSNMSPEDSSIYLCSARDPEAFFGQGTRLTVV.

The V gene is TRBV20-1, the J gene TRBJ1-5, with a weak D call TRBD1 (6 bases). There are 14 residues in the CDR3. V shed 3 bases and J shed 5 bases, with 14 bases lying between them. Germline CDR1 reads DFQATT; CDR2 reads SNEGSKA (reference sequence). CDR3 coding DNA: TGCAGTGCTAGTCAGGGGCGTATCGATCAGCCCCAGCATTTT. Its protein is CSASQGRIDQPQHF.

This clonotype was counted many times. The V gene is TRBV12-3 or TRBV12-4, the J gene TRBJ2-5; a weak D match, TRBD1 (6 bases). CDR3 length: 13 amino acids. V was clipped by 8 bases and J by 0 bases, with 10 bases between them. The CDR3 DNA is TGTGCCAGCGGGACAAGAGACCAAGAGACCCAGTACTTC. Translated: CASGTRDQETQYF.